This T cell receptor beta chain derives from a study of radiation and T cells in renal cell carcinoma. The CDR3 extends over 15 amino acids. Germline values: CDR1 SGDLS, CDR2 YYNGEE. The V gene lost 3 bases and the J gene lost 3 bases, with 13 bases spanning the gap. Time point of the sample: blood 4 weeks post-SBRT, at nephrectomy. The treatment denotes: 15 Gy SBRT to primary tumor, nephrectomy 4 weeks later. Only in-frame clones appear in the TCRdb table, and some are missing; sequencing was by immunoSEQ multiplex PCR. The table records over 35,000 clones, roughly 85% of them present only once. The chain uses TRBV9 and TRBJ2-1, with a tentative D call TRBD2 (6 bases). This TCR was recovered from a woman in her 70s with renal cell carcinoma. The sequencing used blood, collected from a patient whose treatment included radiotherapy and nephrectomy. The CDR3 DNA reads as TGTGCCAGCAGCGCCCTGGGGGGAAGCTACAATGAGCAGTTCTTC. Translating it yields CASSALGGSYNEQFF.